Listed below are T cell receptor beta chains from one sample, sequenced in a study of cytomegalovirus exposure and HLA in healthy donors. Here immunoSEQ multiplex PCR was the method, and the copy in TCRdb shows in-frame clones only, minus some. The table records around 200,000 clones, just over 75% of them present only once. The material sequenced was PBMCs. These receptors were obtained from a woman aged 55-69 years in good health and CMV-seropositive. Both conserved end residues are part of each CDR3. Fields, in order: D gene, clone size, J gene, V gene, CDR3 protein, CDR3 DNA. The D gene is left open where the match is weak. Only part of the rows carry a size: once, few, many, or a class if the clone is expanded.

d_gene: TRBD2
abundance: .
j_gene: TRBJ2-1
v_gene: TRBV27
CDR3aa: CASRRLAGGQAASEFF
CDR3nt: TGTGCCAGCAGAAGACTAGCGGGGGGGCAAGCCGCGTCCGAGTTCTTC

d_gene: .
abundance: .
j_gene: TRBJ1-5
v_gene: TRBV18
CDR3aa: CASSPEGFQPQHF
CDR3nt: TGTGCCAGCTCACCAGAGGGTTTCCAGCCCCAGCATTTT

d_gene: .
abundance: few
j_gene: TRBJ2-7
v_gene: TRBV7-9
CDR3aa: CASSPLYEQYF
CDR3nt: TGTGCCAGCAGCCCACTCTACGAGCAGTACTTC

d_gene: TRBD1
abundance: .
j_gene: TRBJ1-6
v_gene: TRBV5-1
CDR3aa: CASTQGVGNSPLHF
CDR3nt: TGCGCCAGCACCCAGGGGGTTGGTAATTCACCCCTCCACTTT

d_gene: .
abundance: .
j_gene: TRBJ2-7
v_gene: TRBV15
CDR3aa: CATSPGPTYEQYF
CDR3nt: TGTGCCACCAGCCCCGGTCCTACCTACGAGCAGTACTTC

d_gene: TRBD1
abundance: .
j_gene: TRBJ1-1
v_gene: TRBV28
CDR3aa: CASSLGDRAYTEAFF
CDR3nt: TGTGCCAGCAGTCTTGGGGACAGGGCTTACACTGAAGCTTTCTTT

d_gene: .
abundance: .
j_gene: TRBJ1-5
v_gene: TRBV6-1
CDR3aa: CASSATGNQPQHF
CDR3nt: TGTGCCAGCAGTGCTACAGGGAATCAGCCCCAGCATTTT

d_gene: TRBD2
abundance: .
j_gene: TRBJ2-7
v_gene: TRBV7-6
CDR3aa: CASSPVGGVPYEQYF
CDR3nt: TGTGCCAGCAGCCCCGTGGGAGGGGTACCCTACGAGCAGTACTTC

d_gene: TRBD1
abundance: .
j_gene: TRBJ2-7
v_gene: TRBV14
CDR3aa: CASSQATGKSYEQYF
CDR3nt: TGTGCCAGCAGCCAAGCGACAGGGAAATCCTACGAGCAGTACTTC

d_gene: TRBD1
abundance: once
j_gene: TRBJ1-2
v_gene: TRBV6-5
CDR3aa: CASSSPGQGYGYTF
CDR3nt: TGTGCCAGCAGCTCACCGGGACAGGGGTATGGCTACACCTTC

d_gene: TRBD1
abundance: .
j_gene: TRBJ2-7
v_gene: TRBV27
CDR3aa: CATGQGYEQYF
CDR3nt: TGTGCCACAGGACAGGGCTACGAGCAGTACTTC

d_gene: .
abundance: .
j_gene: TRBJ2-4
v_gene: TRBV6-1
CDR3aa: CASSEGGGRDSQYF
CDR3nt: TGTGCCAGCAGTGAAGGGGGAGGTCGGGACAGTCAGTACTTC

d_gene: .
abundance: .
j_gene: TRBJ2-3
v_gene: TRBV30
CDR3aa: CAWSTSSGNTQYF
CDR3nt: TGTGCCTGGAGCACCTCTTCGGGGAATACGCAGTATTTT

d_gene: .
abundance: once
j_gene: TRBJ2-7
v_gene: TRBV11-1
CDR3aa: CASTQIAYEQYF
CDR3nt: TGTGCCAGCACCCAGATCGCTTACGAGCAGTACTTC

d_gene: TRBD1
abundance: few
j_gene: TRBJ2-5
v_gene: TRBV7-2
CDR3aa: CASSTRTGGPETQYF
CDR3nt: TGTGCCAGCAGCACCCGGACAGGGGGCCCGGAGACCCAGTACTTC

d_gene: TRBD2
abundance: .
j_gene: TRBJ2-3
v_gene: TRBV30
CDR3aa: CAWIQGAGVGVTQYF
CDR3nt: TGTGCCTGGATACAAGGAGCGGGAGTCGGGGTTACGCAGTATTTT

d_gene: TRBD1
abundance: few
j_gene: TRBJ2-1
v_gene: TRBV19
CDR3aa: CASNYEPGQLSNEQFF
CDR3nt: TGTGCCAGTAATTATGAACCGGGACAGCTCTCCAATGAGCAGTTCTTC

d_gene: .
abundance: .
j_gene: TRBJ1-5
v_gene: TRBV19
CDR3aa: CASSGGAGQPQHF
CDR3nt: TGTGCCAGTAGTGGGGGGGCAGGGCAGCCCCAGCATTTT

d_gene: .
abundance: .
j_gene: TRBJ2-1
v_gene: TRBV2
CDR3aa: CASNVGQAEQFF
CDR3nt: TGTGCCAGCAACGTAGGTCAGGCTGAGCAGTTCTTC

d_gene: .
abundance: .
j_gene: TRBJ1-2
v_gene: TRBV9
CDR3aa: CASSGDDSLTYGYTF
CDR3nt: TGTGCCAGCAGCGGAGACGACAGCCTTACTTATGGCTACACCTTC

d_gene: .
abundance: .
j_gene: TRBJ2-5
v_gene: TRBV7-9
CDR3aa: CASSLTGEGETQYF
CDR3nt: TGTGCCAGCAGCTTGACAGGGGAGGGAGAGACCCAGTACTTC

d_gene: TRBD1
abundance: few
j_gene: TRBJ1-4
v_gene: TRBV2
CDR3aa: CASRTGTNEKLFF
CDR3nt: TGTGCCAGCCGGACAGGAACTAATGAAAAACTGTTTTTT

d_gene: .
abundance: once
j_gene: TRBJ2-7
v_gene: TRBV7-2
CDR3aa: CASSLGAYEQYF
CDR3nt: TGTGCCAGCAGCTTAGGCGCCTACGAGCAGTACTTC

d_gene: .
abundance: .
j_gene: TRBJ2-1
v_gene: TRBV2
CDR3aa: CASKGSAASYNEQFF
CDR3nt: TGTGCCAGCAAAGGGTCAGCGGCATCCTACAATGAGCAGTTCTTC

d_gene: TRBD2
abundance: few
j_gene: TRBJ2-1
v_gene: TRBV4-1
CDR3aa: CASSQDIPRLAAYNEQFF
CDR3nt: TGCGCCAGCAGCCAAGATATCCCCCGACTAGCGGCCTACAATGAGCAGTTCTTC

d_gene: TRBD2
abundance: .
j_gene: TRBJ2-3
v_gene: TRBV13
CDR3aa: CASSPRTSGEISTDTQYF
CDR3nt: TGTGCCAGCAGCCCTCGGACTAGCGGGGAAATTAGCACAGATACGCAGTATTTT

d_gene: TRBD2
abundance: .
j_gene: TRBJ2-1
v_gene: TRBV5-8
CDR3aa: CASSLEGLAMYNEQFF
CDR3nt: TGTGCCAGCAGCTTGGAGGGACTAGCGATGTACAATGAGCAGTTCTTC

d_gene: TRBD2
abundance: .
j_gene: TRBJ2-3
v_gene: TRBV30
CDR3aa: CAWGGRQRVSTDTQYF
CDR3nt: TGTGCCTGGGGCGGGAGGCAGCGGGTGAGCACAGATACGCAGTATTTT

d_gene: TRBD2
abundance: .
j_gene: TRBJ2-7
v_gene: TRBV13
CDR3aa: CASEIAGVYEQYF
CDR3nt: TGTGCCAGCGAAATAGCGGGAGTCTACGAGCAGTACTTC

d_gene: TRBD1
abundance: few
j_gene: TRBJ1-1
v_gene: TRBV29-1
CDR3aa: CSVGGQGGNMNTEAFF
CDR3nt: TGCAGCGTTGGGGGACAGGGGGGGAACATGAACACTGAAGCTTTCTTT

d_gene: TRBD1
abundance: .
j_gene: TRBJ1-5
v_gene: TRBV7-8
CDR3aa: CASSIGQGRSYSNQPQHF
CDR3nt: TGTGCCAGCAGCATCGGACAGGGAAGGTCCTATAGCAATCAGCCCCAGCATTTT

d_gene: TRBD2
abundance: .
j_gene: TRBJ2-1
v_gene: TRBV7-2
CDR3aa: CASSLSGGANEQFF
CDR3nt: TGTGCCAGCAGTCTTAGCGGGGGGGCCAATGAGCAGTTCTTC

d_gene: TRBD1
abundance: .
j_gene: TRBJ2-5
v_gene: TRBV27
CDR3aa: CASRPDRVLQETQYF
CDR3nt: TGTGCCAGCAGACCGGACAGGGTCCTCCAAGAGACCCAGTACTTC

d_gene: TRBD1
abundance: .
j_gene: TRBJ2-7
v_gene: TRBV6-6
CDR3aa: CASSRETGGGMGEQYF
CDR3nt: TGTGCCAGCAGTCGCGAGACAGGGGGCGGTATGGGCGAGCAGTACTTC

d_gene: TRBD2
abundance: .
j_gene: TRBJ2-7
v_gene: TRBV30
CDR3aa: CAWSVMSGGAPRSYEQYF
CDR3nt: TGTGCCTGGAGTGTAATGAGCGGGGGGGCCCCCCGCTCCTACGAGCAGTACTTC

d_gene: .
abundance: few
j_gene: TRBJ1-2
v_gene: TRBV5-6
CDR3aa: CASSLGGPYGYTF
CDR3nt: TGTGCCAGCAGCTTGGGGGGGCCCTATGGCTACACCTTC

d_gene: .
abundance: .
j_gene: TRBJ1-2
v_gene: TRBV11-2
CDR3aa: CASSLVADSPLGYTF
CDR3nt: TGTGCCAGCAGCTTAGTTGCGGACAGCCCGCTTGGCTACACCTTC

d_gene: .
abundance: .
j_gene: TRBJ2-1
v_gene: TRBV13
CDR3aa: CASNNGETGRRNEQFF
CDR3nt: TGTGCCAGCAACAATGGGGAGACAGGGAGGAGGAATGAGCAGTTCTTC

d_gene: TRBD1
abundance: .
j_gene: TRBJ1-6
v_gene: TRBV6-5
CDR3aa: CASRVRDRDSPLHF
CDR3nt: TGTGCCAGCAGAGTCCGGGACAGGGATTCACCCCTCCACTTT

d_gene: .
abundance: .
j_gene: TRBJ2-5
v_gene: TRBV7-7
CDR3aa: CASSPQGPGAGWKTQYF
CDR3nt: TGTGCTAGCAGCCCACAGGGGCCGGGGGCTGGTTGGAAGACCCAGTACTTC

d_gene: TRBD2
abundance: .
j_gene: TRBJ2-1
v_gene: TRBV7-3
CDR3aa: CASSLGSGRANEQFF
CDR3nt: TGTGCCAGCAGCTTGGGAAGCGGGAGGGCAAATGAGCAGTTCTTC

d_gene: TRBD2
abundance: .
j_gene: TRBJ2-3
v_gene: TRBV9
CDR3aa: CASSAPAGSRTDTQYF
CDR3nt: TGTGCCAGCAGCGCACCAGCGGGGAGCCGCACAGATACGCAGTATTTT

d_gene: .
abundance: once
j_gene: TRBJ2-7
v_gene: TRBV5-6
CDR3aa: CASSLGRDSYEQYF
CDR3nt: TGTGCCAGCAGCTTGGGGCGGGACTCCTACGAGCAGTACTTC

d_gene: .
abundance: .
j_gene: TRBJ2-7
v_gene: TRBV7-9
CDR3aa: CASSLGSGPEQYF
CDR3nt: TGTGCCAGCAGCTTAGGCTCAGGGCCGGAGCAGTACTTC